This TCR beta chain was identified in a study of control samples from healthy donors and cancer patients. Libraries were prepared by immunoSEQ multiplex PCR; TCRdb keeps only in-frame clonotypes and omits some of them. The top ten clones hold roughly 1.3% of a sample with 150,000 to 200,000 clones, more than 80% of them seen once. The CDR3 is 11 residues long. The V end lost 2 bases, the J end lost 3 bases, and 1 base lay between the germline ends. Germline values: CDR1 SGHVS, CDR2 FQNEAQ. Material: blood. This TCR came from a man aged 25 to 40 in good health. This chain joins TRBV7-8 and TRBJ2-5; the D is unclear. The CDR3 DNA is TGTGCCAGCAGCTTAAAAGAGACCCAGTACTTC. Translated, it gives CASSLKETQYF.